This TCR beta chain came from a study of OX40 agonist ivuxolimab in advanced cancers. Study in general: Cohort: approximately 83% men, mean age 60, aged about 20 to 90. The study, taken as a whole, reports: It was also the case that some nonresponders had low normalized T-cell clonal expansion. Partly responding patients at 0.1-3.0 mg/kg showed some of the smallest clonal expansion.

Trimming pared 0 bases from V and 2 bases from J, leaving 11 bases between. Germline CDR1 SGHTA, CDR2 FQGNSA. CDR3 length: 15 residues. About this clone: Antigen specificity is unknown.

TCRdb's table, derived via immunoSEQ multiplex PCR, lists solely in-frame clones and lacks some. This sample has about 41,000 clones; about 78% occur once, and the top ten carry less than 25%. The specimen comprised CD4+ or CD8+ T cells sorted from blood, sampled in a trial of the OX40 agonist ivuxolimab. This receptor was taken from an adult with an advanced solid tumor such as melanoma, head and neck, liver or kidney cancer. V usage is TRBV7-2 and J usage is TRBJ2-7, with D possibly matching TRBD1 (5 bases). The CDR3: CASSLALDTAYEQYF. The CDR3 DNA follows: TGTGCCAGCAGCTTAGCCCTGGACACCGCCTACGAGCAGTACTTC.